Here is one T cell receptor beta chain with its context. Its antigen remains unidentified. The sample originates from a study of beta chain features in type 1 diabetes. About the research overall: All samples combined gave under 110,000,000 sorted cells for examination. Study-wide points: Compared with healthy donors, patients appeared to share more similar naive, central memory and regulatory TCRB repertoires. A PCR bias possibly favoring shorter templates would apply equally to patients and controls.

Every bit of the isolated RNA underwent reverse transcription, so sequencing read expressed TCRB transcripts. Method: immunoSEQ multiplex PCR; TCRdb's copy keeps in-frame clones and lacks some. The data show a few hundred thousand clones, with about 18% seen just once and approximately 0.043% held by the top ten. Once sorted, every population was more than 98% pure. The CDR3 has 15 residues. CDR1 and CDR2 from the germline V gene are SGHNT and YENEEA. The ends lost 8 bases at V and 5 bases at J; junction bases unmatched: 9. Sequencing input: naive CD4+ T cells from blood. V is TRBV11-3 and J is TRBJ2-2, with 9 bases lining up with TRBD1. The TCR sequence derives from a woman younger than 30 in good health. This CDR3 is CASSGDREWTGELFF. The CDR3 region has the DNA TGTGCCAGCTCAGGGGACAGGGAGTGGACCGGGGAGCTGTTTTTT. Variable domain in full (rest from reference TRBV11-3 and TRBJ2-2): EAGVVQSPRYKIIEKKQPVAFWCNPISGHNTLYWYLQNLGQGPELLIRYENEEAVDDSQLPKDRFSAERLKGVDSTLKIQPAELGDSAVYLCASSGDREWTGELFFGEGSRLTVL.